Listed here is a single T cell receptor beta chain. The sample is drawn from a study of T-cell reconstitution after alpha-beta-depleted transplantation in children. Germline CDR1 is SQVTM and CDR2 is ANQGSEA. V lost 7 bases, J lost 7 bases, and 14 bases stayed unmatched. This CDR3 has 15 amino acids. Preparation of the TCRbeta library involved a method that used unique molecular identifiers. In TCRdb, the PCR reads were re-called with MiXCR into one record per CDR3 protein. The sample lists approximately 200,000 distinct CDR3 sequences; approximately 14% were seen once. The clonotype comes from a human donor who donated a stem cell graft to a child with acute lymphoblastic leukemia. The V call is TRBV29-1, the J call TRBJ2-1; the match to TRBD2 covers 9 bases. The sequencing used PBMCs from the stem cell graft donor, collected from the stem cell graft. The CDR3: CSGLAGAQLTNEQFF. CDR3 nucleotides: TGCAGCGGCTTAGCGGGGGCCCAGCTAACAAATGAGCAGTTCTTC.